The following is a T cell receptor (beta chain) sequence with its context. Its target is not known. These data are taken from a study of shared clonotypes between healthy human individuals. Study-wide findings and caveats: Expectations were that clonotype sharing among donors would be affected by sequencing depth. A generally larger estimated richness was seen in naive subsets than in memory subsets. The small donor group covered limited genetic and exposure diversity.

The donors were adults (healthy and HIV-negative) with no recent acute infections or vaccinations. TCRdb keeps only in-frame clones here, not all; method: immunoSEQ multiplex PCR. The sample has more than 2 million clones, about 95% seen once. The material sequenced was naive CD4+ T cells sorted from blood. Subset described: CD45RA+ positively selected. This sequence was found in a man aged 18 to 30 in good health.

CDR3 DNA: TGTGCCAGTCCCTTTTATACGGACAGAGGGATTTATAATTCACCCCTCCACTTT. Its translation is CASPFYTDRGIYNSPLHF. The chain is built from TRBV6-4 and TRBJ1-6, with a weak D call TRBD1 (6 bases). Germline CDR1 MRHNA, CDR2 SNTAGT. This CDR3 comprises 18 residues. Deletions cut 9 bases from V and 4 bases from J, with 25 bases between.